The next 8 T cell receptor beta chains were all read from a single sample in a study of OX40 agonist ivuxolimab in advanced cancers. Some clones are missing from TCRdb's copy, which holds only in-frame ones; the method was immunoSEQ multiplex PCR. This sample has some 99,000 clones, with about four fifths found just once. The sample here was CD4+ or CD8+ T cells sorted from blood, taken in a trial of the OX40 agonist ivuxolimab. All receptors derive from an adult with an advanced solid tumor such as melanoma, head and neck, liver or kidney cancer.

This clone was seen a single time. DNA of the CDR3: TGTGCCAGCAGTGAACGGGCTGCAGGGGGCATCTACGAGCAGTACTTC. Amino acids: CASSERAAGGIYEQYF. The chain carries TRBV6-1 and TRBJ2-7; 8 bases agree with TRBD1. The CDR3 spans 16 residues. CDR1 and CDR2 from the germline V gene are MNHNS and SASEGT. After removal of 2 bases from V and 3 bases from J, the junction contained 9 bases not matched to a gene.

The chain employs TRBV5-4 and TRBJ1-2; 7 bases are a match to TRBD1. With V trimmed by 3 bases and J by 1 base, 3 bases remained unmatched. Germline-derived CDR1 and CDR2 are SGHNT and YYREEE (reference sequence). The CDR3 loop spans 14 amino acids. The CDR3 DNA reads as TGTGCCAGCAGCTCGGGACAGATTAACTATGGCTACACCTTC. Translating it yields CASSSGQINYGYTF. Supplemented by reference TRBV5-4 and TRBJ1-2, the full variable domain reads ETGVTQSPTHLIKTRGQQVTLRCSSQSGHNTVSWYQQALGQGPQFIFQYYREEENGRGNFPPRFSGLQFPNYSSELNVNALELDDSALYLCASSSGQINYGYTFGSGTRLTVV.

The genes are TRBV7-9 and TRBJ2-3; TRBD1 aligns across 7 bases. Germline loops: CDR1 SEHNR, CDR2 FQNEAQ (reference sequence). The length of the CDR3 is 14 residues. Trimming at V came to 0 bases and at J to 4 bases, leaving 1 base not matched to a gene. The CDR3, as DNA: TGTGCCAGCAGCTTAGCAGGGGGCGCAGATACGCAGTATTTT. It specifies CASSLAGGADTQYF.

V and J are TRBV7-3 and TRBJ2-2; D is unresolved. V gave up 2 bases and J gave up 4 bases, with 8 bases separating them. CDR3 size: 14 residues. CDR1 and CDR2 (germline): SGHTA, FQGTGA. The CDR3 nucleotides are TGTGCCAGCAGCTTAGGATCATCCACCGGGGAGCTGTTTTTT. It specifies CASSLGSSTGELFF. Combining the CDR3 with reference TRBV7-3 and TRBJ2-2 gives the whole variable domain GAGVSQTPSNKVTEKGKYVELRCDPISGHTALYWYRQSLGQGPEFLIYFQGTGAADDSGLPNDRFFAVRPEGSVSTLKIQRTERGDSAVYLCASSLGSSTGELFFGEGSRLTVL.

This chain connects TRBV5-4 to TRBJ2-5; the D is unclear. CDR1 SGHNT and CDR2 YYREEE come from the germline V gene (reference sequence). The CDR3 is made up of 12 amino acids. Trimming removed 2 bases at V and 1 base at J, with 3 bases between. The CDR3 is CASSLFQETQYF. The CDR3 nucleotides are TGTGCCAGCAGCTTATTCCAAGAGACCCAGTACTTC.

J is TRBJ2-2 and V is TRBV5-1; no clear D. CDR1 and CDR2 from the germline V gene are SGHRS and YFSETQ. V was cut by 2 bases and J by 3 bases, with 8 bases left in between. The CDR3 totals 14 residues. Here the CDR3 DNA reads TGCGCCAGCAGCTTAAGACCTGACACCGGGGAGCTGTTTTTT. It specifies CASSLRPDTGELFF.

The J gene is TRBJ1-5, the V gene TRBV19, with a possible D match to TRBD1 (5 bases). V was trimmed by 4 bases and J by 1 base, leaving 11 bases between them. CDR3 length equals 15 residues. From germline, CDR1 is LNHDA and CDR2 SQIVND (reference sequence). The CDR3 is CASSRGRNSNQPQHF. CDR3 nucleotides: TGTGCCAGTAGTAGGGGACGGAACAGCAATCAGCCCCAGCATTTT.

This chain links TRBV5-1 with TRBJ2-7; D is unresolved. This CDR3 region has 11 residues. Trimming removed 4 bases from V and 3 bases from J, with 5 bases in between. Germline values: CDR1 SGHRS, CDR2 YFSETQ. The CDR3 region is CASSRDYEQYF. CDR3 DNA sequence: TGCGCCAGCAGCCGCGACTACGAGCAGTACTTC.